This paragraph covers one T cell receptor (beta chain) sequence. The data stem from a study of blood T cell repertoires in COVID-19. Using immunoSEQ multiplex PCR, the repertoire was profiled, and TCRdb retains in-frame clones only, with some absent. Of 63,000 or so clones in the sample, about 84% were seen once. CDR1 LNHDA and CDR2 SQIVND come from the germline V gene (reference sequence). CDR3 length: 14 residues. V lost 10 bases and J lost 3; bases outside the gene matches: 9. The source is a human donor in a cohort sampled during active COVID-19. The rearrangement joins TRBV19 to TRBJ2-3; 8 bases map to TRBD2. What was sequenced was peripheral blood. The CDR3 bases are TGTGCCACCAGTGAGGGCGGGGGGACAGATACGCAGTATTTT. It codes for CATSEGGGTDTQYF.